The 8 T cell receptor beta chains below come from one sample, sequenced in a study of kidney transplant recipient with SARS-CoV-2 infection. TCRdb re-analysed the reads in MiXCR, keeping a single row per CDR3 protein. The sample holds roughly 230,000 distinct CDR3 sequences, more than 25% seen once. The sample was a blood sample, taken at baseline and on day 111 from a kidney transplant recipient. These receptors were taken from a young adult male patient who had COVID-19 and was a kidney transplant recipient. Some T cells may possibly be graft donor cells.

This clonotype was detected a few times. The chain is built from TRBV5-1 and TRBJ1-1, with a tentative D call TRBD1 (5 bases). CDR3 length: 13 amino acids. Trimming took off 7 bases at V and 5 bases at J, with 15 bases between the two ends. Per germline, CDR1 SGHRS and CDR2 YFSETQ. CDR3 coding DNA: TGCGCCAGCGCTGAGGGGTCGAGAACTGAAGCTTTCTTT. It specifies CASAEGSRTEAFF.

As concerns this clonotype: A much larger clonotype is one base distant, so this may be a read error. V and J are TRBV20-1 and TRBJ1-1; possibly TRBD1 for D (5 bases). From germline, CDR1 is DFQATT and CDR2 SNEGSKA (reference sequence). Trimming left V 0 bases short and J 3 bases short, with 14 bases between. CDR3 size: 15 residues. The CDR3 nucleotides are TGCAGTGCTAGAGATGTCCGAGGGACGGACACTGAAGCTTTCTTT. It specifies CSARDVRGTDTEAFF.

Of note for this clonotype: A single base separates this from a much larger clone, so it may be a read error. The CDR3 loop is CASSQTRANYNEQFF. CDR3 DNA: TGTGCCAGCAGCCAGACTAGGGCCAACTACAATGAGCAGTTCTTC. This chain joins TRBV11-3 and TRBJ2-1, with a possible D match to TRBD2 (6 bases). Germline-derived CDR1 and CDR2 are SGHNT and YENEEA. The CDR3 covers 15 residues. The V and J ends lost 5 bases and 3 bases respectively, with 14 bases between them.

On this clonotype: One end of the junction fails to match germline, which may point to a read error. The CDR3, as DNA: TGCAGTGCTAGCGGACAGGGGGCACGCACCGGGAAGCTGCTTTTT. Amino acids: CSASGQGARTGKLLF. J is TRBJ2-2 and V is TRBV20-1; 11 nucleotides match TRBD1. The CDR3 spans 15 residues. Germline V gives CDR1 DFQATT, CDR2 SNEGSKA (reference sequence).

This clonotype occurred many times. At one end the junction does not follow the germline gene, possibly because of a read error. The chain uses TRBV10-1 and TRBJ1-2; D is unclear. Germline-derived CDR1 and CDR2 are WNHNN and SYGVQD (reference sequence). The CDR3 is 17 residues long. This chain's CDR3 is CASSGTIRSRKTYGYTF. The CDR3 DNA sequence: TGTGCCAGCAGTGGTACGATACGCTCTAGAAAGACCTATGGCTACACCTTC.

In its sample, this clonotype was seen many times. This sequence joins TRBV11-3 and TRBJ1-3, with 7 bases aligning to TRBD1. The CDR3 contains 15 residues. V lost 4 bases to trimming and J lost 1 base; unmatched junction nucleotides: 4. CDR1 and CDR2 (germline): SGHNT, YENEEA. The CDR3 DNA sequence: TGTGCCAGCAGCTCTCAGACAGGGTCTGGAAACACCATATATTTT. Translated, it gives CASSSQTGSGNTIYF. Together with reference TRBV11-3 and TRBJ1-3, the CDR3 gives the full variable domain: EAGVVQSPRYKIIEKKQPVAFWCNPISGHNTLYWYLQNLGQGPELLIRYENEEAVDDSQLPKDRFSAERLKGVDSTLKIQPAELGDSAVYLCASSSQTGSGNTIYFGEGSWLTVV.

The chain uses TRBV7-6 and TRBJ2-3, with 8 bases lining up with TRBD1. This CDR3 is 16 amino acids long. Germline V gene sequence: CDR1 SGHVS, CDR2 FNYEAQ. The J segment lost 6 bases and the V segment lost 4 bases, leaving 12 bases of the junction unmatched. The CDR3 region is CASSSRTGKQGDTQYF. CDR3 nucleotide sequence: TGTGCCAGCAGCTCAAGGACAGGGAAACAAGGGGATACGCAGTATTTT.

This clonotype was detected a few times. The V gene is TRBV19, the J gene TRBJ1-5; D gene uncertain. With 2 bases removed from V and 0 bases from J, the gap between germline ends came to 8 bases. The CDR3 is 15 residues long. Germline V gene data show CDR1 as LNHDA and CDR2 as SQIVND (reference sequence). CDR3 nucleotides: TGTGCCAGTAGTATATCCTATAATAGCAATCAGCCCCAGCATTTT. This sequence encodes CASSISYNSNQPQHF.